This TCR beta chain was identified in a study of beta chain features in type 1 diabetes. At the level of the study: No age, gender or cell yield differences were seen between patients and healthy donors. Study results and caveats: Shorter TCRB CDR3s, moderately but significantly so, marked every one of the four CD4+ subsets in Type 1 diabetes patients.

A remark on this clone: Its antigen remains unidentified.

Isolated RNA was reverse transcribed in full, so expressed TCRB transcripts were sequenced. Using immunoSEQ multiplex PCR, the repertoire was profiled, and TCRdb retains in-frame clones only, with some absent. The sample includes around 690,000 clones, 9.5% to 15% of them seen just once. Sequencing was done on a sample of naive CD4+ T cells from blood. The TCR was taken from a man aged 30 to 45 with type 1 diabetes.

CDR3 region: CAWKGLGELFF. DNA for the CDR3: TGTGCCTGGAAGGGTCTCGGGGAGCTGTTTTTT. The chain combines TRBV30 with TRBJ2-2; D gene ambiguous. V lost 4 bases and J 7 bases, leaving 7 bases between the germline ends. Looked up from germline, CDR1 is GTSNPN and CDR2 is SVGIG (reference sequence). The CDR3 consists of 11 residues.